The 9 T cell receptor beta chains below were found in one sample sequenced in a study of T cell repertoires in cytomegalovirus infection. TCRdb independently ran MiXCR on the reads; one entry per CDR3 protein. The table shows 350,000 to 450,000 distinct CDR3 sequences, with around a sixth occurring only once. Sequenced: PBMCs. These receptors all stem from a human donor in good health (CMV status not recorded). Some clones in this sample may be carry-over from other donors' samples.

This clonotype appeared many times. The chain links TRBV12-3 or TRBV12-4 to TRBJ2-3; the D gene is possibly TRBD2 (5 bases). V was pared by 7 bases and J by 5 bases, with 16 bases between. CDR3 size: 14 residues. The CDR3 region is CASTSGSFVDTQYF. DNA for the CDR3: TGTGCCAGCACCAGCGGATCATTCGTAGATACGCAGTATTTT.

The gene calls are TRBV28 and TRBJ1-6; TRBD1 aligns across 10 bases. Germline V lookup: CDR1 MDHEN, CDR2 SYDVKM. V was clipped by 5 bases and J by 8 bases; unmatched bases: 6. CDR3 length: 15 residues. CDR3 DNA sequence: TGTGCCAGCAGTGGACAGGGGGTTTCGTATTCACCCCTCCACTTT. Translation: CASSGQGVSYSPLHF.

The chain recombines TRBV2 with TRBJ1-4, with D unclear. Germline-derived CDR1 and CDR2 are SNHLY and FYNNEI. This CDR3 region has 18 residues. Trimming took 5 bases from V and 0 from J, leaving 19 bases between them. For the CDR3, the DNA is TGTGCCAGCAGTCGAGCTGGGAGAAATCCCGCAACTAATGAAAAACTGTTTTTT. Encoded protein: CASSRAGRNPATNEKLFF.

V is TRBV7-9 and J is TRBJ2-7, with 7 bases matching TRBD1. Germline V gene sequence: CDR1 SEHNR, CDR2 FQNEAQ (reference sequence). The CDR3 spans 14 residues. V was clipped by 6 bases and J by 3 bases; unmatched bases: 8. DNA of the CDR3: TGTGCCAGCAGGCCGCCGGGACAGAGCTACGAGCAGTACTTC. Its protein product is CASRPPGQSYEQYF.

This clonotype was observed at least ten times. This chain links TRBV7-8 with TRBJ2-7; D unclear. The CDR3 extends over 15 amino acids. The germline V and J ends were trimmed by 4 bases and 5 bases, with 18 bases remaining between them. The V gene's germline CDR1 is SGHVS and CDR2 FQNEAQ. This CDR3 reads CASSSGRRRDHEQYF. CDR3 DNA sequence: TGTGCCAGCAGCTCAGGTCGGAGAAGGGATCACGAGCAGTACTTC.

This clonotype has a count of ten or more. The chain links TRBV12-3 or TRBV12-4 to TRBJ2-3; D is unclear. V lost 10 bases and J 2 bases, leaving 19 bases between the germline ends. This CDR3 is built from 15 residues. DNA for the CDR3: TGTGCCACAAAGGCAGGAAACGCTAACACAGATACGCAGTATTTT. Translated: CATKAGNANTDTQYF.

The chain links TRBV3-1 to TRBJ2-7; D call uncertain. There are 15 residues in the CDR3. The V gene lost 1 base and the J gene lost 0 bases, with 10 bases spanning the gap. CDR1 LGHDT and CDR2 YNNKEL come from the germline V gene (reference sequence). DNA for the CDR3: TGTGCCAGCAGCCAAGGCCCAGATAGCTCCTACGAGCAGTACTTC. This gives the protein CASSQGPDSSYEQYF.

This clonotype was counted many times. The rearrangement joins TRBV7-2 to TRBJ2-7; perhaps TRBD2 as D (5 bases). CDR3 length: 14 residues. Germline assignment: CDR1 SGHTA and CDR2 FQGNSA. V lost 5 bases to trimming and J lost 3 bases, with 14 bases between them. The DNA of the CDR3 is TGTGCCAGCAGCCCACGGGAAGCGGTCTACGAGCAGTACTTC. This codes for CASSPREAVYEQYF.

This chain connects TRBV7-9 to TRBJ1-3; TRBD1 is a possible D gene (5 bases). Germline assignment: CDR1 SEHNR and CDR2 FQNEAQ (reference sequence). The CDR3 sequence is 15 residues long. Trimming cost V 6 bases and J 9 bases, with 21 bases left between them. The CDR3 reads CASRRDSLTAGTIYF. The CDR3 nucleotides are TGTGCCAGCAGACGTGACAGCCTCACAGCGGGCACCATATATTTT.